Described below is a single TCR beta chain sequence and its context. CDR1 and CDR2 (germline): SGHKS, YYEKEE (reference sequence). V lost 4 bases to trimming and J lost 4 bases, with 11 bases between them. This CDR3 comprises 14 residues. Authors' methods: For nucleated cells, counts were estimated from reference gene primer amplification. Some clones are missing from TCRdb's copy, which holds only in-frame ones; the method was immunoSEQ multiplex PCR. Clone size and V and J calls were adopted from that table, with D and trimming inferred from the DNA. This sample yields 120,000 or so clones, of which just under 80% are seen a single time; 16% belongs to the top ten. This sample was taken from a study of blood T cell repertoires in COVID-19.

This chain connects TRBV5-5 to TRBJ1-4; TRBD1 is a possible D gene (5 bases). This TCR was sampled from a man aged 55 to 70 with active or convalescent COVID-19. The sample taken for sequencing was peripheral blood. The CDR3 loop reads CASSRGVGNEKLFF. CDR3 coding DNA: TGTGCCAGCAGCCGGGGGGTCGGTAATGAAAAACTGTTTTTT. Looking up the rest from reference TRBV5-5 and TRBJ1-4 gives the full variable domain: DAGVTQSPTHLIKTRGQQVTLRCSPISGHKSVSWYQQVLGQGPQFIFQYYEKEERGRGNFPDRFSARQFPNYSSELNVNALLLGDSALYLCASSRGVGNEKLFFGSGTQLSVL.